These 29 T cell receptor beta chains came from one sample sequenced in a study of blood T cell repertoires in COVID-19. Sequenced by immunoSEQ multiplex PCR; TCRdb stores in-frame clones only, minus some. The sample consists of under 95,000 clones, 65% to 85% of them appearing once. Material for sequencing was peripheral blood. These TCRs come from a man between 65 and 85 years old with acute or convalescent COVID-19.

The chain links TRBV24-1 to TRBJ2-6; a possible D gene is TRBD1 (7 bases). Trimming stripped 4 bases from V and 1 base from J, with 10 bases between. CDR3 length: 16 amino acids. Germline CDR1 is KGHDR and CDR2 is SFDVKD. The CDR3 DNA reads TGTGCCACCAGTGACAGGGGGGAATCTGGGGCCAACGTCCTGACTTTC. This codes for CATSDRGESGANVLTF.

This clone was observed a handful of times. This chain joins TRBV5-4 and TRBJ2-3, with 8 bases fitting TRBD2. This CDR3 has 16 amino acids. Per the germline V gene, CDR1 is SGHNT and CDR2 is YYREEE (reference sequence). V gave up 0 bases and J gave up 2 bases; unmatched junction bases: 5. The CDR3 region has the DNA TGTGCCAGCAGCTTGGGGTTAGCGGGGACCACAGATACGCAGTATTTT. This codes for CASSLGLAGTTDTQYF.

V and J are TRBV4-1 and TRBJ1-1; tentatively, D is TRBD1 (5 bases). Germline lookup yields CDR1 MGHRA and CDR2 YSYEKL. The CDR3 extends over 13 amino acids. Trimming took 1 base from V and 5 from J, leaving 8 bases between them. The CDR3 is CASSQGAGTEAFF. The CDR3 region has the DNA TGCGCCAGCAGCCAAGGGGCAGGGACTGAAGCTTTCTTT.

This sequence joins TRBV28 and TRBJ1-2, with D uncertain. This CDR3 is built from 13 residues. Germline CDR1 MDHEN, CDR2 SYDVKM. Trimming shortened V by 7 bases and J by 0 bases, and 9 bases separated the two germline ends. In DNA, the CDR3 is TGTGCCAGCACCTCGTCGGCTAACTATGGCTACACCTTC. Translation gives CASTSSANYGYTF.

J is TRBJ2-3 and V is TRBV5-6, with D maybe TRBD2 (6 bases). The CDR3 is 14 residues long. Per germline, CDR1 SGHDT and CDR2 YYEEEE. The V end lost 3 bases, the J end lost 4 bases, and 12 bases lay between the germline ends. For the CDR3, the DNA is TGTGCCAGCAGCTCTGGGGCGGGGTCAGATACGCAGTATTTT. Its protein is CASSSGAGSDTQYF.

This chain connects TRBV9 to TRBJ2-2; D gene ambiguous. CDR3 length: 16 amino acids. Germline values: CDR1 SGDLS, CDR2 YYNGEE. V was clipped by 0 bases and J by 1 base, with 10 bases between them. CDR3 residues: CASSVGVRQNTGELFF. The CDR3 DNA reads as TGTGCCAGCAGCGTAGGAGTGAGACAGAACACCGGGGAGCTGTTTTTT.

V and J are TRBV2 and TRBJ1-4; TRBD1 aligns across 7 bases. Germline CDR1 SNHLY, CDR2 FYNNEI. V shed 6 bases, J shed 8 bases, and the junction held 12 bases outside the gene matches. There are 15 residues in the CDR3. Written as DNA, the CDR3 is TGTGCCAGCAGCCTGCTAACAGACAGGGCCGAAAAACTGTTTTTT. This sequence encodes CASSLLTDRAEKLFF.

This clone came up a few times. The chain has TRBV10-2 and TRBJ1-3, with 7 nucleotides matching TRBD1. Germline lookup yields CDR1 WSHSY and CDR2 SAAADI. V was clipped by 4 bases and J by 0 bases; unmatched bases: 6. The CDR3 is 16 amino acids. The CDR3 loop is CASSGVQGPSGNTIYF. The CDR3 nucleotides are TGCGCCAGCAGTGGAGTACAGGGGCCCTCTGGAAACACCATATATTTT.

V gene TRBV28 combines with J gene TRBJ1-1; unclear D gene. The V and J ends lost 3 bases and 3 bases respectively, with 8 bases between them. The CDR3 contains 13 residues. CDR1 MDHEN and CDR2 SYDVKM come from the germline V gene. This CDR3 reads CASSFELDTEAFF. The CDR3 bases are TGTGCCAGCAGTTTTGAGTTGGACACTGAAGCTTTCTTT.

This chain uses TRBV15 with TRBJ2-7; no definite D call. Deletions cut 0 bases from V and 2 bases from J, with 8 bases between. Looked up from germline, CDR1 is LNHNV and CDR2 is YYDKDF (reference sequence). CDR3 length equals 14 residues. CDR3 coding DNA: TGTGCCACCAGCAGAGATTACAGAACCTACGAGCAGTACGTC. Its protein product is CATSRDYRTYEQYV.

The chain combines TRBV2 with TRBJ1-1; no clear D gene. CDR3 length: 11 residues. Between the trimmed V and J ends, which lost 7 bases and 6 bases, there was a span of 9 bases. Germline V gives CDR1 SNHLY, CDR2 FYNNEI. The CDR3 DNA follows: TGTGCCAGCACTCTGGCCGCTGAAGCTTTCTTT. Translation gives CASTLAAEAFF.

This chain uses TRBV3-1 (or the pseudogene TRBV3-2) with TRBJ1-6, with D maybe TRBD1 (5 bases). With 4 bases removed from V and 7 bases from J, the gap between germline ends came to 11 bases. Germline CDR1 reads LGHDT; CDR2 reads YNNKEL (reference sequence). The CDR3 is 14 amino acids. DNA of the CDR3: TGTGCCAGCAGCCGTAGCCGGGGGAATTCACCCCTCCACTTT. This encodes CASSRSRGNSPLHF.

The V and J genes are TRBV5-1 and TRBJ1-2, with a possible D match to TRBD1 (6 bases). This CDR3 contains 13 residues. Trimming pared 5 bases from V and 6 bases from J, leaving 14 bases between. Germline-derived CDR1 and CDR2 are SGHRS and YFSETQ. CDR3 nucleotide sequence: TGCGCCAGCAGGAGGGACACTGGCAATGGCTACACCTTC. Protein: CASRRDTGNGYTF.

The J gene is TRBJ2-6, the V gene TRBV9, with D unresolved. The length of the CDR3 is 15 residues. Germline CDR1 reads SGDLS; CDR2 reads YYNGEE. The V end was cut by 0 bases, the J end by 4 bases, with 8 bases between. The chain's CDR3 is CASSVGSQGANVLTF. Written as DNA, the CDR3 is TGTGCCAGCAGCGTAGGATCCCAGGGGGCCAACGTCCTGACTTTC.

The rearrangement links TRBV6-1 to TRBJ1-1, with D perhaps matching TRBD1 (5 bases). Germline CDR1 and CDR2: MNHNS and SASEGT. Trimming took 0 bases from V and 5 from J, leaving 10 bases between them. CDR3 length: 14 amino acids. Here the CDR3 reads CASSEAWGWTEAFF. The CDR3 bases are TGTGCCAGCAGTGAAGCTTGGGGCTGGACTGAAGCTTTCTTT.

The V call is TRBV4-1, the J call TRBJ2-1; TRBD1 is a possible D gene (5 bases). The CDR3 has 20 residues. Trimming pared 0 bases from V and 5 bases from J, leaving 26 bases between. Germline loops: CDR1 MGHRA, CDR2 YSYEKL. CDR3 bases: TGCGCCAGCAGCCAAGAAGTCACAGGAGTTTCTACCTCTTGGAACAATGAGCAGTTCTTC. Translation gives CASSQEVTGVSTSWNNEQFF.

The chain combines TRBV19 with TRBJ2-7; 9 nucleotides match TRBD2. The junction had 4 bases not matched to a gene; V was cut back by 4 bases and J by 3 bases. The germline gives CDR1 LNHDA, CDR2 SQIVND (reference sequence). The CDR3 consists of 14 residues. In DNA form, the CDR3 reads TGTGCCAGTAGTAAGGTAGCGGGGGACTACGAGCAGTACTTC. This gives the protein CASSKVAGDYEQYF.

The chain has TRBV28 and TRBJ2-7; 7 bases map to TRBD1. The CDR3 runs 15 residues. The germline V gene encodes CDR1 MDHEN and CDR2 SYDVKM. The junction had 12 bases not matched to a gene; V was cut back by 3 bases and J by 7 bases. The CDR3 reads CASSLPGGTFGEQYF. CDR3 in DNA: TGTGCCAGCAGTTTGCCAGGGGGTACGTTTGGTGAGCAGTACTTC.

The rearrangement uses TRBV5-6 and TRBJ2-7, with 11 bases matching TRBD2. The length of the CDR3 is 15 residues. Germline V gene sequence: CDR1 SGHDT, CDR2 YYEEEE. V lost 4 bases and J lost 3; bases outside the gene matches: 6. CDR3 sequence: CASSPPLAGGYEQYF. For the CDR3, the DNA is TGTGCCAGCAGCCCCCCCCTAGCGGGGGGCTACGAGCAGTACTTC.

The rearrangement uses TRBV13 and TRBJ2-5; D is undetermined. CDR3 size: 13 residues. Germline CDR1 and CDR2: PRHDT and FYEKMQ (reference sequence). V dropped 5 bases and J dropped 3 bases, with 10 bases sitting between them. CDR3 protein: CASSESLEETQYF. CDR3 nucleotide sequence: TGTGCCAGCAGCGAATCGCTAGAAGAGACCCAGTACTTC. Full variable domain (remainder filled in from reference TRBV13 and TRBJ2-5): AAGVIQSPRHLIKEKRETATLKCYPIPRHDTVYWYQQGPGQDPQFLISFYEKMQSDKGSIPDRFSAQQFSDYHSELNMSSLELGDSALYFCASSESLEETQYFGPGTRLLVL.

V usage is TRBV11-2 and J usage is TRBJ2-1; D possibly corresponds to TRBD2 (5 bases). The ends were cut back, 1 base at V and 4 bases at J, with 8 bases in the middle. Germline CDR1 SGHAT, CDR2 FQNNGV. The CDR3 runs to 14 residues. The CDR3 region is CASSLGSGYNEQFF. CDR3 in DNA: TGTGCCAGCAGCTTAGGAAGCGGTTACAATGAGCAGTTCTTC.

The chain employs TRBV5-4 and TRBJ2-1; 9 positions match TRBD1. This CDR3 is built from 12 residues. Germline lookup yields CDR1 SGHNT and CDR2 YYREEE (reference sequence). The junction had 1 base not matched to a gene; V was cut back by 5 bases and J by 7 bases. The CDR3 spells CASRGQGNEQFF. The CDR3 DNA sequence: TGTGCCAGCAGGGGACAGGGAAATGAGCAGTTCTTC.

CDR3 coding DNA: TGTGCCAGCAGCTTAGGCCGGGGGCGGGGGGAGACCCAGTACTTC. It encodes CASSLGRGRGETQYF. V gene TRBV11-2 combines with J gene TRBJ2-5; D is possibly TRBD2 (7 bases). The CDR3 covers 15 residues. Between the trimmed V and J ends, which lost 1 base and 5 bases, there was a span of 14 bases. Germline CDR1 and CDR2: SGHAT and FQNNGV.

This chain joins TRBV9 and TRBJ1-6, with D possibly TRBD1 on 5 matching bases. This CDR3 spans 14 amino acids. In germline, CDR1 is SGDLS, CDR2 YYNGEE. Between the trimmed V and J ends, which lost 2 bases and 14 bases, there was a span of 17 bases. In DNA, the CDR3 is TGTGCCAGCAGCGTGAACCGGGATGGGGGGTCCCTCCACTTT. Its protein product is CASSVNRDGGSLHF.

To note about this clone: An end of the junction does not agree with germline; a read error may underlie this. This rearrangement joins TRBV10-3 to TRBJ2-1, with 10 bases that match TRBD2. This CDR3 spans 18 amino acids. CDR1 is ENHRY and CDR2 is SYGVKD in the germline V gene. The CDR3 bases are TGTGCCATCAGTGAGGTAGCGGGGGGACCTAGCTCCTACAATGGGCAGTTCTTC. This codes for CAISEVAGGPSSYNGQFF.

The rearrangement joins TRBV4-2 to TRBJ2-4; 7 bases are a match to TRBD2. CDR3 length: 20 amino acids. Trimming cost V 0 bases and J 0 bases; bases outside gene matches: 14. The germline gives CDR1 LGHNA, CDR2 YNFKEQ. The CDR3 reads CASSQDPARQRDLAKNIQYF. The CDR3 DNA reads TGTGCCAGCAGCCAAGATCCGGCGAGGCAGCGGGATCTAGCCAAAAACATTCAGTACTTC.

V and J are TRBV5-4 and TRBJ2-5, with 8 bases that match TRBD1. Germline CDR1 and CDR2: SGHNT and YYREEE (reference sequence). CDR3 length equals 18 residues. The ends lost 0 bases at V and 3 bases at J; junction bases unmatched: 13. CDR3 in DNA: TGTGCCAGCAGCTTGGGACAGGGGCCCCCGGTCGGCAAAGAGACCCAGTACTTC. Translation: CASSLGQGPPVGKETQYF.

This rearrangement joins TRBV6-2 or TRBV6-3 to TRBJ1-2, with D tentatively TRBD1 (6 bases). V was shortened by 5 bases and J by 6 bases, with 13 bases between the two germline ends. The CDR3 totals 13 residues. Germline values: CDR1 MNHEY, CDR2 SVGEGT. The CDR3 DNA reads TGTGCCAGCAGTCGAGGGACATCTAATGGCTACACCTTC. The encoded protein is CASSRGTSNGYTF.

This chain links TRBV19 with TRBJ1-1; D not certain. Germline CDR1 is LNHDA and CDR2 is SQIVND (reference sequence). The V end was cut by 3 bases, the J end by 3 bases, with 8 bases between. This CDR3 comprises 13 residues. The CDR3 loop reads CASSMPRYTEAFF. The CDR3 region has the DNA TGTGCCAGTAGTATGCCCAGGTACACTGAAGCTTTCTTT. The entire variable domain, with the rest obtained from reference TRBV19 and TRBJ1-1, is as follows: DGGITQSPKYLFRKEGQNVTLSCEQNLNHDAMYWYRQDPGQGLRLIYYSQIVNDFQKGDIAEGYSVSREKKESFPLTVTSAQKNPTAFYLCASSMPRYTEAFFGQGTRLTVV.